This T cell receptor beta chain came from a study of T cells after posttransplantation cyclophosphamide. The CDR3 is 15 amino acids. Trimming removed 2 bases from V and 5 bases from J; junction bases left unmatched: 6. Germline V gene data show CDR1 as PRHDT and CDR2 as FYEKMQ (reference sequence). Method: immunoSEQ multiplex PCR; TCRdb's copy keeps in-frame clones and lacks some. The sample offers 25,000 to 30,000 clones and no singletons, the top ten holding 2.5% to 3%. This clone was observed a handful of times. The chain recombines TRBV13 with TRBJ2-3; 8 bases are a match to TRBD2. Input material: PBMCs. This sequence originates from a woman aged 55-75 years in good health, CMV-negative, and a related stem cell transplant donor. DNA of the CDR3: TGTGCCAGCAGCTTAAACGGGGGGGCCCTAGATACGCAGTATTTT. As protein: CASSLNGGALDTQYF.